Detailed here is one TCR beta chain. TCRdb itself ran the 5' RACE reads through MiXCR, one entry per CDR3 protein. The data contain around 340,000 distinct CDR3 sequences, less than 20% of them singletons. These data belong to a study of T-cell memory formation after mild COVID-19. Sequenced: PBMCs or a T cell subset sorted from them (not recorded which). The receptor comes from a man aged 18 to 30 who had mild COVID-19 (a few samples of this study predate the infection). Cell type and time point are not known.

DNA for the CDR3: TGTGCCAGCAGCTTAGTCGTTCAGGGGGCAAGGGAGACCCAGTACTTC. It yields the protein CASSLVVQGARETQYF. The rearrangement joins TRBV7-9 to TRBJ2-5; TRBD1 aligns across 8 bases. This CDR3 spans 16 amino acids. The V segment lost 1 base and the J segment 5 bases; nucleotides outside the gene matches: 9. Germline-derived CDR1 and CDR2 are SEHNR and FQNEAQ (reference sequence).